This passage covers 8 T cell receptor beta chains from one sample sequenced in a study of Ad26.COV2.S vaccination and SARS-CoV-2 variants. Treatment given: around 19 received Ad26.COV2.S at low or high dose, single or two shots; a few received placebo; per-sample allocation not given. Specimen acquisition occurred on day 63 following the initial vaccine or placebo injection. Clones were sequenced by immunoSEQ multiplex PCR, and TCRdb holds only the in-frame ones, with some missing. The sample lists hundreds of thousands of clones, roughly 87% occurring once. Sequencing used peripheral blood, obtained in a trial of Ad26.COV2.S vaccine versus placebo. The origin of the receptors is a person aged 18 to 59 who received the Ad26.COV2.S COVID-19 vaccine or a placebo.

V usage is TRBV25-1 and J usage is TRBJ2-2, with D possibly matching TRBD2 (6 bases). Deletions cut 1 base from V and 0 bases from J, with 15 bases between. Germline loops: CDR1 MGHDK, CDR2 SYGVNS. CDR3 length: 18 residues. Here the CDR3 reads CASSEFGGTLANTGELFF. CDR3 nucleotide sequence: TGTGCCAGCAGTGAATTTGGAGGGACTCTCGCGAACACCGGGGAGCTGTTTTTT.

The chain uses TRBV18 and TRBJ1-2; D might be TRBD1 (6 bases). There are 13 residues in the CDR3. The V end was cut by 3 bases, the J end by 4 bases, with 9 bases between. Germline-derived CDR1 and CDR2 are KGHSH and LQKENI. CDR3 amino acids: CASSPQGPYGYTF. The CDR3 nucleotides are TGTGCCAGCTCACCCCAGGGGCCCTATGGCTACACCTTC. The whole variable domain, filled in from reference TRBV18 and TRBJ1-2, reads NAGVMQNPRHLVRRRGQEARLRCSPMKGHSHVYWYRQLPEEGLKFMVYLQKENIIDESGMPKERFSAEFPKEGPSILRIQQVVRGDSAAYFCASSPQGPYGYTFGSGTRLTVV.

The chain has TRBV13 and TRBJ2-1; 7 nucleotides align to TRBD1. Germline CDR1 reads PRHDT; CDR2 reads FYEKMQ (reference sequence). V dropped 6 bases and J dropped 7; count of bases not matched to a gene: 9. The CDR3 extends over 14 amino acids. The CDR3 DNA is TGTGCCAGCAGACTAATGACAGGGTGGAATGAGCAGTTCTTC. It encodes CASRLMTGWNEQFF.

The J gene is TRBJ2-5, the V gene TRBV10-3, with D maybe TRBD2 (7 bases). Germline CDR1 ENHRY, CDR2 SYGVKD. This CDR3 spans 21 amino acids. Trimming removed 3 bases from V and 3 bases from J, with 32 bases in between. The chain's CDR3 is CAISDLGGYLESMDRKETQYF. The CDR3 DNA reads TGTGCCATCAGTGACCTCGGGGGGTATCTTGAGAGTATGGACAGAAAAGAGACCCAGTACTTC.

The genes are TRBV9 and TRBJ2-3; tentative D call: TRBD1 (5 bases). V was clipped by 2 bases and J by 1 base, with 8 bases between them. This CDR3 has 14 residues. Germline CDR1 reads SGDLS; CDR2 reads YYNGEE. CDR3 protein: CASSVDTRTDTQYF. Written as DNA, the CDR3 is TGTGCCAGCAGCGTGGACACTCGCACAGATACGCAGTATTTT.

The chain is built from TRBV29-1 and TRBJ2-3; D remains unclear. Trimming stripped 4 bases from V and 0 bases from J, with 8 bases between. The CDR3 spans 13 residues. In germline, CDR1 is SQVTM, CDR2 ANQGSEA. The CDR3 region has the DNA TGCAGCGTTGTTTCTACCAGCACAGATACGCAGTATTTT. Translating gives CSVVSTSTDTQYF.

The chain links TRBV5-6 to TRBJ2-7, with 9 bases that match TRBD1. This CDR3 contains 15 residues. After removal of 6 bases from V and 5 bases from J, the junction contained 12 bases not matched to a gene. Germline V CDR1 and CDR2: SGHDT, YYEEEE. This chain's CDR3 is CASTGGGQGFHEQYF. CDR3 in DNA: TGTGCCAGCACGGGCGGAGGACAGGGGTTCCACGAGCAGTACTTC. Full variable domain (rest looked up from reference TRBV5-6 and TRBJ2-7): DAGVTQSPTHLIKTRGQQVTLRCSPKSGHDTVSWYQQALGQGPQFIFQYYEEEERQRGNFPDRFSGHQFPNYSSELNVNALLLGDSALYLCASTGGGQGFHEQYFGPGTRLTVT.

V usage is TRBV27 and J usage is TRBJ2-7; D uncertain. Germline V gene lookup returns CDR1 MNHEY and CDR2 SMNVEV (reference sequence). Trimming took off 4 bases at V and 2 bases at J, with 12 bases between the two ends. CDR3 length: 14 amino acids. CDR3 sequence (DNA): TGTGCCAGCAGTTCTTCCTCGGCAACCTACGAGCAGTACTTC. Its protein is CASSSSSATYEQYF.